Sequencing of this TCR beta chain was carried out in a study of T-cell reconstitution after alpha-beta-depleted transplantation in children. General study points: Recipient T cells and thymic progenitors that survived gave rise to the high TCRbeta diversity observed at day 60 in some patients. After transplant, at about two months, alpha-beta T cells were reportedly derived from several hundred expanded graft clones.

Trimming at V came to 6 bases and at J to 9 bases, leaving 11 bases not matched to a gene. This CDR3 comprises 15 residues. The germline V gene encodes CDR1 MDHEN and CDR2 SYDVKM. Unique molecular identifiers were incorporated into the prepared TCRbeta library. Each CDR3 protein is one row after TCRdb ran MiXCR on the PCR reads. The sample contains under 300,000 distinct CDR3 sequences, about 9.9% of which appear only once. The table lists this clonotype with many counts. Its antigen is unidentified. The V and J genes are TRBV28 and TRBJ2-1; 10 bases align to TRBD1. This clonotype was sampled from a male patient between 2 and 15 years old who had a stem cell transplant for chronic granulomatous disease, so the T cells may come from the graft donor. The sequences come from peripheral blood, collected 180 days after TCRalphabeta/CD19-depleted stem cell transplant. CDR3 region: CASSPRTGGIGEQFF. In DNA, the CDR3 is TGTGCCAGCAGCCCTAGGACAGGGGGGATCGGTGAGCAGTTCTTC.